The clone carrying this T cell receptor (beta chain) showed up many times. Its antigen is unidentified. These data belong to a study of Graves' ophthalmopathy and Graves' hyperthyroidism. Regarding the study as a whole: In blood appeared most of the expanded thyroid clonotypes whose frequency exceeded 0.001.

Symptoms, serum thyroxine and TRAb, thyroid ultrasound, and orbital computed tomography formed the diagnostic basis. The TCR beta CDR3 regions underwent amplification from RNA transcripts. HTBI primers were used in a first-round RT-PCR, which preceded a second-round multiplex PCR. TCRdb called the multiplex PCR reads again in MiXCR, with one record for every CDR3 protein. The table includes 400,000 to 500,000 distinct CDR3 sequences, about 21% detected once. The sequenced sample was peripheral blood. The TCR sequence derives from a woman under 30 with stable Graves' hyperthyroidism.

The CDR3 DNA reads TGTGCCACCAGCAGAGACCTCCTTGGCAGGATCTCCTACGAGCAGTACTTC. Amino acids: CATSRDLLGRISYEQYF. The chain carries TRBV15 and TRBJ2-7; D is uncertain. This CDR3 comprises 17 residues. CDR1 and CDR2 (germline): LNHNV, YYDKDF (reference sequence). V was clipped by 0 bases and J by 0 bases, with 15 bases between them.